Only a few counts were recorded for the clone carrying this T cell receptor (beta chain). The source of the sample is a study of patients and donors after allogeneic stem cell transplantation. TCRdb re-derived calls from the RT-PCR reads in MiXCR, one entry per CDR3 protein. Among about 90,000 distinct CDR3 sequences listed, 40% to 60% were seen once. Germline CDR1 and CDR2: SGHVS and FNYEAQ. The CDR3 is 15 amino acids. The V and J ends lost 1 base and 7 bases respectively, with 11 bases between them. The sequenced sample was blood, either unsorted or a sorted T cell fraction (not recorded which). The chain recombines TRBV7-6 with TRBJ1-6; D remains ambiguous. The sequence was collected from a human donor who was either an allogeneic HSCT recipient or a stem cell or donor lymphocyte infusion donor (not recorded which). It is not recorded whose cells these are; they may come from a transplant donor. CDR3: CASSLGPIWNSPLHF. The DNA of the CDR3 is TGTGCCAGCAGCTTAGGACCGATTTGGAATTCACCCCTCCACTTT.